A single sample gave rise to the 12 T cell receptor beta chains below, sequenced in a study of radiotherapy plus CTLA-4 blockade in lung cancer. Here immunoSEQ multiplex PCR was the method, and the copy in TCRdb shows in-frame clones only, minus some. The table has around 130,000 clones, 85% to 90% seen once. Sample: peripheral blood, taken from a patient treated with radiotherapy plus ipilimumab. These receptors all come from a human donor with non-small cell lung cancer that progressed on radiotherapy plus ipilimumab.

This chain links TRBV6-5 with TRBJ2-7; 13 bases align to TRBD2. V lost 6 bases, J lost 6 bases, and 5 bases stayed unmatched. This CDR3 has 14 residues. Germline V lookup: CDR1 MNHEY, CDR2 SVGAGI. CDR3 amino acids: CASRGRLAGGEQYF. CDR3 nucleotides: TGTGCCAGCAGGGGGAGACTAGCGGGAGGCGAGCAGTACTTC.

This clone was recorded only once. The V call is TRBV19, the J call TRBJ1-2; D is uncertain. V was shortened by 7 bases and J by 2 bases, with 5 bases between the two germline ends. The CDR3 contains 11 residues. CDR1 is LNHDA and CDR2 is SQIVND in the germline V gene (reference sequence). CDR3 nucleotide sequence: TGTGCCAGTATGGGGAACTATGGCTACACCTTC. It codes for CASMGNYGYTF.

This sequence joins TRBV6-1 and TRBJ1-1, with TRBD1 as a possible D gene (6 bases). The germline V gene encodes CDR1 MNHNS and CDR2 SASEGT. This CDR3 spans 14 amino acids. V was pared by 9 bases and J by 1 base, with 15 bases between. Here the CDR3 DNA reads TGTGCCAGTATTGAAGGGGGGGGGAACACTGAAGCTTTCTTT. It yields the protein CASIEGGGNTEAFF.

The V gene is TRBV19, the J gene TRBJ1-1; D is uncertain. CDR3 size: 14 residues. Between the trimmed V and J ends, which lost 6 bases and 5 bases, there was a span of 16 bases. Germline V gives CDR1 LNHDA, CDR2 SQIVND (reference sequence). CDR3 protein: CASRLGRAYTEAFF. The CDR3 nucleotides read TGTGCCAGTAGATTGGGTCGGGCTTATACTGAAGCTTTCTTT.

The V gene is TRBV11-3, the J gene TRBJ2-1, with D possibly being TRBD2 (5 bases). The V end was cut by 0 bases, the J end by 5 bases, with 5 bases between. The CDR3 covers 13 residues. In germline, CDR1 is SGHNT, CDR2 YENEEA. The chain's CDR3 is CASSLDSDNEQFF. The CDR3 DNA follows: TGTGCCAGCAGCTTAGATAGCGACAATGAGCAGTTCTTC.

The gene calls are TRBV6-1 and TRBJ2-1; D ambiguous. Germline V CDR1 and CDR2: MNHNS, SASEGT. The ends were cut back, 1 base at V and 7 bases at J, with 17 bases in the middle. The CDR3 consists of 16 residues. The CDR3 protein is CASSEVGGVPPNEQFF. DNA for the CDR3: TGTGCCAGCAGTGAAGTCGGCGGCGTTCCTCCTAATGAGCAGTTCTTC.

J is TRBJ2-1 and V is TRBV5-1; 8 nucleotides match TRBD2. This CDR3 region has 17 residues. Germline CDR1 SGHRS, CDR2 YFSETQ. The junction had 14 bases not matched to a gene; V was cut back by 0 bases and J by 9 bases. This CDR3 is CASSLELTSGYRPEQFF. As DNA, the CDR3 is TGCGCCAGCAGCTTGGAGCTAACTAGCGGATATCGGCCTGAGCAGTTCTTC.

This chain links TRBV2 with TRBJ2-1; D possibly corresponds to TRBD2 (5 bases). The V end lost 8 bases, the J end lost 5 bases, and 13 bases lay between the germline ends. Germline CDR1 and CDR2: SNHLY and FYNNEI. The CDR3 has 13 residues. CDR3 residues: CASERGRHNEQFF. The CDR3 nucleotides are TGTGCCAGCGAGAGAGGGCGGCACAATGAGCAGTTCTTC.

The sample holds a few counts of this clone. The gene calls are TRBV7-2 and TRBJ2-2; D may be TRBD1 (5 bases). CDR1 SGHTA and CDR2 FQGNSA come from the germline V gene. The length of the CDR3 is 16 residues. V gave up 3 bases and J gave up 2 bases, with 13 bases separating them. The CDR3 DNA reads TGTGCCAGCAGCTTCAGTCAGGGAACCAACACCGGGGAGCTGTTTTTT. It specifies CASSFSQGTNTGELFF.

This clone was seen a single time. The V call is TRBV6-6, the J call TRBJ1-4; D is ambiguous. Germline lookup yields CDR1 MNHNY and CDR2 SVGAGI (reference sequence). The CDR3 spans 13 residues. Trimming left V 4 bases short and J 8 bases short, with 11 bases between. The CDR3 loop reads CASSFLGGEKLFF. DNA for the CDR3: TGTGCCAGCAGTTTCCTGGGAGGGGAAAAACTGTTTTTT.

The V gene is TRBV4-1, the J gene TRBJ2-7; D perhaps matches TRBD1 (7 bases). V was trimmed by 0 bases and J by 6 bases, leaving 15 bases between them. CDR1 is MGHRA, CDR2 YSYEKL, per germline. This CDR3 contains 15 residues. The CDR3 loop reads CASSQDSWQGGEQYF. CDR3 nucleotide sequence: TGCGCCAGCAGCCAAGATTCCTGGCAGGGGGGCGAGCAGTACTTC.

V and J are TRBV23-1 and TRBJ1-5; D call uncertain. TRBV23-1 is identified as an open reading frame with a role that is uncertain. Between the trimmed V and J ends, which lost 0 bases and 13 bases, there was a span of 10 bases. The CDR3 is 12 residues long. This CDR3 reads CASSQSGRSQHF. CDR3 sequence (DNA): TGCGCCAGCAGTCAATCCGGCAGGTCACAGCATTTT.